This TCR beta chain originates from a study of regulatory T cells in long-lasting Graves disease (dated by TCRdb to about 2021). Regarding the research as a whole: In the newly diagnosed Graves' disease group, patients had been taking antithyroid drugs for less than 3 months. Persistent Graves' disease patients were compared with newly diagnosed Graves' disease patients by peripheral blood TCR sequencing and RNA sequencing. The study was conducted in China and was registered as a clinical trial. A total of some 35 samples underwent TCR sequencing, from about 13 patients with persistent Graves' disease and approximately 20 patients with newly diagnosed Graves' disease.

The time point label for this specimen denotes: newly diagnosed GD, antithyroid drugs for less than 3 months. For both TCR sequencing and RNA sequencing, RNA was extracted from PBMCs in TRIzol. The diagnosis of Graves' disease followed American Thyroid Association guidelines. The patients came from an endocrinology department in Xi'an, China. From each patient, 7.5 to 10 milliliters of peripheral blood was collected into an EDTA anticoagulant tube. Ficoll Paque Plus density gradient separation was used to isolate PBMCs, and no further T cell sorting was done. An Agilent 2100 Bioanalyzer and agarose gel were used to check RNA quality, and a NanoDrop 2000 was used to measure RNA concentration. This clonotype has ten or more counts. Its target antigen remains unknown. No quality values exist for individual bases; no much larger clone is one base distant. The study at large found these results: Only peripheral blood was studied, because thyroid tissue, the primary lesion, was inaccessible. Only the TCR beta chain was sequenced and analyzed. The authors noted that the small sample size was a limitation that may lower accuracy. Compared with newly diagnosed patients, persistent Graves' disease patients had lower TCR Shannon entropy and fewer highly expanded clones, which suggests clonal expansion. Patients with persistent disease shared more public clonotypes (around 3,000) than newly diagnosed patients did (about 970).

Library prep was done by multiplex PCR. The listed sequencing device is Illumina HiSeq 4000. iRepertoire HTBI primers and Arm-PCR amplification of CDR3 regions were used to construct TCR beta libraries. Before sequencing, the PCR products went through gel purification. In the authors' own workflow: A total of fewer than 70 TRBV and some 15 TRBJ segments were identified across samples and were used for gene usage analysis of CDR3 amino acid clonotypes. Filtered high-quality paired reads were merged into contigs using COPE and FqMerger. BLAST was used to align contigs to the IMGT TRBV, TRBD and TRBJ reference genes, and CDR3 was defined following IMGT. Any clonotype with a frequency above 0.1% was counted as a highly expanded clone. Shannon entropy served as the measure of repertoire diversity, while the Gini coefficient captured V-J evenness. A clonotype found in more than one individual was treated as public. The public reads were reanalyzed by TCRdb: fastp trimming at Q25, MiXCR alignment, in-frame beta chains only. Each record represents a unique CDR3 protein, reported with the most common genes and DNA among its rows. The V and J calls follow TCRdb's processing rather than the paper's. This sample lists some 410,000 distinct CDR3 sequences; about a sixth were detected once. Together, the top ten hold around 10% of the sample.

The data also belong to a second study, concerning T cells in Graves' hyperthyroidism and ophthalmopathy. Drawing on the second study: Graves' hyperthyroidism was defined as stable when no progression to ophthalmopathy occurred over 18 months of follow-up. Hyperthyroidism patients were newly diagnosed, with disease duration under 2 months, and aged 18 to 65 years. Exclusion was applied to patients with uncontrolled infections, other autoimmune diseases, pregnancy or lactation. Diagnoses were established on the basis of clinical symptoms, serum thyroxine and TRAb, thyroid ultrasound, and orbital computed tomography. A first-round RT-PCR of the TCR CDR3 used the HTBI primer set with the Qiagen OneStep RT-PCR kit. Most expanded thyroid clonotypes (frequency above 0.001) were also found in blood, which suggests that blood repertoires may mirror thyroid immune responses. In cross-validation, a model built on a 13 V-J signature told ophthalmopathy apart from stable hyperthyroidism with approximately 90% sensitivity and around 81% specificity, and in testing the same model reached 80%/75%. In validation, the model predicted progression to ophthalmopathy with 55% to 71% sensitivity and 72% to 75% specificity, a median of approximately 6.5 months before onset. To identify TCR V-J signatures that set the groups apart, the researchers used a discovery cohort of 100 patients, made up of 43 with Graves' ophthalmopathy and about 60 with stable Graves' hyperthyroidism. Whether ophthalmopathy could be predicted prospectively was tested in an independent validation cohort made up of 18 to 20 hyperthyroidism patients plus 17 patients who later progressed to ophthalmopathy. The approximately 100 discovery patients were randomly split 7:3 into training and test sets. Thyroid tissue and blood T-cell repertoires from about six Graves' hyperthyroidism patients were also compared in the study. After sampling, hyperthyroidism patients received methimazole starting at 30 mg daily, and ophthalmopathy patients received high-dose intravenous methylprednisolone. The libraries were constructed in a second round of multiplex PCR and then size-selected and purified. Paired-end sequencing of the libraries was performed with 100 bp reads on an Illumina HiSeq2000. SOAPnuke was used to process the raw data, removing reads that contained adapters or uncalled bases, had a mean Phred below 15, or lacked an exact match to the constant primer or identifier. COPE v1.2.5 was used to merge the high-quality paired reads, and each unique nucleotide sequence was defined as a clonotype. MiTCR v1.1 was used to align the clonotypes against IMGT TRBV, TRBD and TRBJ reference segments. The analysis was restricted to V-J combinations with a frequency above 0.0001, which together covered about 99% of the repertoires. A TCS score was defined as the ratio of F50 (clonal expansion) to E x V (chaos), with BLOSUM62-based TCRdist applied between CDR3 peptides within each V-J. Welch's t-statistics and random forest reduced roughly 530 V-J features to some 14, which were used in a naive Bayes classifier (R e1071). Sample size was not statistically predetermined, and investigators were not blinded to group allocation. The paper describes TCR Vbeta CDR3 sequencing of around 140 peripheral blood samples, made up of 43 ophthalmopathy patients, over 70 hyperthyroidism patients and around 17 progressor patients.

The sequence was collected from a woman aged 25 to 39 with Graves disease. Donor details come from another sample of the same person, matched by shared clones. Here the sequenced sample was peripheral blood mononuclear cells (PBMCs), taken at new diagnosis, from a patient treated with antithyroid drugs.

The CDR3 region has the sequence CASSFLDSVNTEAFF. The nucleotide sequence reads as follows: TGTGCCAGCAGTTTCTTAGACAGTGTGAACACTGAAGCTTTCTTT. The rearranged segments are TRBV28 and TRBJ1-1; a weak D assignment points to TRBD1 (5 bases agree). Deletion took 3 bases off V and 0 bases off J, with a span of 11 bases between the germline ends. Sequences MDHEN (CDR1) and SYDVKM (CDR2) are obtained from the germline V gene. The CDR3 measures 15 amino acids from cysteine to phenylalanine. Only the CDR3 part of the read is kept: 45 bases, read in frame from the first base.